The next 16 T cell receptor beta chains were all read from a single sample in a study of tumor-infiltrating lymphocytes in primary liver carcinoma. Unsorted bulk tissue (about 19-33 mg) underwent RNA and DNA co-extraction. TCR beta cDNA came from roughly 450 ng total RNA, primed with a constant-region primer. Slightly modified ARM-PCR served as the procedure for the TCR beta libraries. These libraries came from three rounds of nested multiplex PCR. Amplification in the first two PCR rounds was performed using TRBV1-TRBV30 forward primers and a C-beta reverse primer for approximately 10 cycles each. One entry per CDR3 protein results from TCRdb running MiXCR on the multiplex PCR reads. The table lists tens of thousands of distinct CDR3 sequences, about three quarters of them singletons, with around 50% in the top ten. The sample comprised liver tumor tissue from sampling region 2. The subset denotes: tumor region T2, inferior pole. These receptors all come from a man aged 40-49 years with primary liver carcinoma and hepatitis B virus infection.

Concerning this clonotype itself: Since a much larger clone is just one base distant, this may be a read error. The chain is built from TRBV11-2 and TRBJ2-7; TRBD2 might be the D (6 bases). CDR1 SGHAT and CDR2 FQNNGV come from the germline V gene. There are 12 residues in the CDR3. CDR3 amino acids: CDSSLAAGEQYF. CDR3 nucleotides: TGTGACAGCAGCTTAGCGGCCGGCGAGCAGTACTTC.

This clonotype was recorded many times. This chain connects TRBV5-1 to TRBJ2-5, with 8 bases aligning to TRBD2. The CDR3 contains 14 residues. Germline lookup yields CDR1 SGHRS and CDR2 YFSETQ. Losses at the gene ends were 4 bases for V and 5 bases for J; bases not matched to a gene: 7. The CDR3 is CASSPGLGGETQYF. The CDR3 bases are TGCGCCAGCAGCCCGGGACTAGGTGGGGAGACCCAGTACTTC.

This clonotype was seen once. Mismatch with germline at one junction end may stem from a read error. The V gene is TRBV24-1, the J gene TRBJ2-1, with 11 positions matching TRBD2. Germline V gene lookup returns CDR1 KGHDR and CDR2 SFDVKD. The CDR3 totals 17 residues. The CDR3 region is CVTSDPQTSGVTNEQFF. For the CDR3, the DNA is TGTGTCACCAGTGATCCCCAGACTAGCGGGGTCACCAATGAGCAGTTCTTC.

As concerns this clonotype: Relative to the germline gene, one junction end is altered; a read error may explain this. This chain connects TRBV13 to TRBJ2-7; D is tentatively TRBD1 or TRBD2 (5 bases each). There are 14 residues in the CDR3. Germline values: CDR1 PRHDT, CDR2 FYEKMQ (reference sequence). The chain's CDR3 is CASSSRDHSCEQCF. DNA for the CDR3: TGTGCCAGCAGCTCCCGGGACCACTCCTGCGAGCAGTGCTTC.

In DNA form, the CDR3 reads TGTGCCAGCAGCTTGGAATGTAGCAGGATCACAGATACGCAGTATTTT. As protein: CASSLECSRITDTQYF. This chain connects TRBV5-4 to TRBJ2-3; D is unresolved. CDR3 length: 16 residues. With 0 bases removed from V and 2 bases from J, the gap between germline ends came to 13 bases. Germline loops: CDR1 SGHNT, CDR2 YYREEE (reference sequence).

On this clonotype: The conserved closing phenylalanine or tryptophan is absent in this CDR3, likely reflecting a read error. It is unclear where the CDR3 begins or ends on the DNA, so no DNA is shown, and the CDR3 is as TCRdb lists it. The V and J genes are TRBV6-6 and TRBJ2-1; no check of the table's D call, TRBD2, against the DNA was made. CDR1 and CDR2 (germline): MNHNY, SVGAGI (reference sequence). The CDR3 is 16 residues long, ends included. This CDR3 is CASSYSRGLARNEQIL.

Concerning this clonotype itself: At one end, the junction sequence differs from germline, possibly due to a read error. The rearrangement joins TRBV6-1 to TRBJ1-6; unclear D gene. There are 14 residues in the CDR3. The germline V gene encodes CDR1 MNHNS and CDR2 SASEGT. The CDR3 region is CASNEGESVSPLHF. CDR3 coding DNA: TGTGCCAGCAATGAGGGCGAGTCAGTATCACCGCTCCACTTT.

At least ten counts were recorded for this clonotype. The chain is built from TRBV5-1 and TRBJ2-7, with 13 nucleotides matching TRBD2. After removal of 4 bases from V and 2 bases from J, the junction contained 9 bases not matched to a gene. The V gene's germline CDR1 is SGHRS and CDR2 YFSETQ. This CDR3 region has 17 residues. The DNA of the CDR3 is TGCGCCAGCAGCCGGGGACTAGCGGGACCTCCTACCTACGAGCAGTACTTC. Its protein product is CASSRGLAGPPTYEQYF.

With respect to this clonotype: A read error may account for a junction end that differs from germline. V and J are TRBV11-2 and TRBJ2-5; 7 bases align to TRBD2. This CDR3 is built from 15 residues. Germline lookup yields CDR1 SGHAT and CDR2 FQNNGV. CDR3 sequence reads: CASSLTPDGGKETQF. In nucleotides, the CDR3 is TGTGCCAGCAGCCTAACTCCTGACGGGGGGAAAGAGACCCAGTTC.

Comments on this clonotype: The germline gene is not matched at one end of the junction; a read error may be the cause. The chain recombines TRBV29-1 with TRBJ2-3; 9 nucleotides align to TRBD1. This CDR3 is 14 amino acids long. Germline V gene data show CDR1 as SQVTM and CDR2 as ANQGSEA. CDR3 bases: TGTAGCGTCGGCGAGGGACAGGGTACAGATACTCAGTATTTT. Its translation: CSVGEGQGTDTQYF.

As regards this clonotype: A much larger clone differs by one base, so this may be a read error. The CDR3 is CVSSPRTEEAYYGYTF. The CDR3 DNA sequence: TGTGTCAGCAGTCCTAGGACGGAAGAGGCCTACTATGGCTACACCTTC. The rearrangement uses TRBV28 and TRBJ1-2, with D uncertain. The CDR3 runs 16 residues. Germline loops: CDR1 MDHEN, CDR2 SYDVKM.

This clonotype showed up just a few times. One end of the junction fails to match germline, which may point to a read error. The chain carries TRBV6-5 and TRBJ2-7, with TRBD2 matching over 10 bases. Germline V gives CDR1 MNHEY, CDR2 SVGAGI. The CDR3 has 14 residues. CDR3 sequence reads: CVSSSSAGGGEQYF. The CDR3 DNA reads TGTGTCAGCAGTTCTTCAGCGGGAGGGGGCGAGCAGTACTTC.

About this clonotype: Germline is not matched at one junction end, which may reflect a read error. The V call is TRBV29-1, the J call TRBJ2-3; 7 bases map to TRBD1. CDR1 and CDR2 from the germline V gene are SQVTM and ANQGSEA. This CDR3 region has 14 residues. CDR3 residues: CSVSGTEASDMQYF. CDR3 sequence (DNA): TGCAGCGTTTCCGGGACAGAGGCCTCAGATATGCAGTATTTT.

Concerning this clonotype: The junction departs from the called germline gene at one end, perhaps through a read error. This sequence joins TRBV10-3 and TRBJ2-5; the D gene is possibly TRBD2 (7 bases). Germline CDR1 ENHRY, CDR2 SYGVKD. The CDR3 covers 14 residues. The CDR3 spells CVIGGGALQETQYF. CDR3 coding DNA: TGTGTCATCGGAGGGGGGGCCCTACAAGAGACCCAGTACTTC.

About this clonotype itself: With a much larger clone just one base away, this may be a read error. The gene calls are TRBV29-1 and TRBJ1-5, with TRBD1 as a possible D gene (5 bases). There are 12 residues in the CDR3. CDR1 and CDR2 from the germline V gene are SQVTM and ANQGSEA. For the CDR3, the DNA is TGCAGCGTTGCTCAGGGAGGGCAGCCCCAGCAATTT. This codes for CSVAQGGQPQQF.

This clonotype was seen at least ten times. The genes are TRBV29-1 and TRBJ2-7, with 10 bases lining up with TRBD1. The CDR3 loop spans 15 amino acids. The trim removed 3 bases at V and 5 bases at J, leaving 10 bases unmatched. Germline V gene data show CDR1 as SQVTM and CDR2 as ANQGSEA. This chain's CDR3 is CSVEEWDRGVDEQYF. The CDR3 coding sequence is TGCAGCGTTGAGGAATGGGACAGGGGAGTAGACGAGCAGTACTTC.